Each of the 5 T cell receptor beta chains below was sequenced from the same sample in a study of control samples from healthy donors and cancer patients. This table comes from immunoSEQ multiplex PCR, and its TCRdb copy is limited to in-frame clones, with some not included. The profile shows roughly 180,000 clones, 75% to 95% of them singletons. Sequenced input: blood. These receptors were obtained from a woman between 40 and 55 years old in good health.

This chain links TRBV10-1 with TRBJ1-2; unclear D gene. Germline CDR1 reads WNHNN; CDR2 reads SYGVQD (reference sequence). The CDR3 spans 13 residues. Between the trimmed V and J ends, which lost 3 bases and 1 base, there was a span of 6 bases. CDR3 nucleotide sequence: TGCGCCAGCAGTGATGCAGTTAACTATGGCTACACCTTC. This encodes CASSDAVNYGYTF.

The V call is TRBV2, the J call TRBJ2-2; D not resolved. V was pared by 7 bases and J by 6 bases, with 12 bases between. CDR1 SNHLY and CDR2 FYNNEI come from the germline V gene. The CDR3 totals 13 residues. CDR3 sequence reads: CASTEFDPGELFF. The CDR3 DNA is TGTGCCAGCACCGAATTCGACCCCGGGGAGCTGTTTTTT.

CDR3 bases: TGTGCCAGCAGCCCCCGAGAGGGGTCCACCTTTAATGAAAAACTGTTTTTT. It yields the protein CASSPREGSTFNEKLFF. The V and J genes are TRBV7-9 and TRBJ1-4; D possibly corresponds to TRBD1 (5 bases). The CDR3 loop spans 17 amino acids. V was clipped by 5 bases and J by 4 bases, with 20 bases between them. Looked up from germline, CDR1 is SEHNR and CDR2 is FQNEAQ (reference sequence).

The chain links TRBV12-5 to TRBJ1-5, with 9 bases identical to TRBD1. Germline V lookup: CDR1 LGHNT, CDR2 FRNRAP. J gave up 5 bases and V 8 bases, and 4 bases lay outside the gene matches. The CDR3 length is 13 residues. The CDR3 spells CASNDRGDQPQHF. The CDR3 DNA reads as TGTGCTAGTAATGACAGGGGGGATCAGCCCCAGCATTTT.

The rearrangement joins TRBV5-8 to TRBJ1-5; TRBD1 aligns across 7 bases. The V gene end was trimmed by 4 bases and the J gene end by 3 bases; junction bases not matched to a gene: 4. The CDR3 totals 14 residues. Germline-derived CDR1 and CDR2 are SGHTS and YDEGEE. The CDR3 DNA reads TGTGCCAGCAGCCCCAGGGGGTTCAATCAGCCCCAGCATTTT. Protein sequence: CASSPRGFNQPQHF.